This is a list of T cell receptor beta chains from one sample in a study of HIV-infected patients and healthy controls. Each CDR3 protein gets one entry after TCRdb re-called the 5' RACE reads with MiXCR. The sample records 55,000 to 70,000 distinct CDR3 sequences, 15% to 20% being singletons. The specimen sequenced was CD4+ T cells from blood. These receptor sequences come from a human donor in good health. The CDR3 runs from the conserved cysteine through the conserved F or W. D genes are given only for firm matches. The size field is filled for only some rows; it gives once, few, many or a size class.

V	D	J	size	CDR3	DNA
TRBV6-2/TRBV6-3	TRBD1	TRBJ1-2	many	CATTDRAAGGYTF	TGTGCCACGACGGACAGGGCAGCCGGCGGCTACACCTTC
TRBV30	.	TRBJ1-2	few	CAWSVRQSYGYTF	TGTGCCTGGAGTGTAAGGCAGAGCTATGGCTACACCTTC
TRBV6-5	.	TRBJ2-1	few	CASGQIAYNEQFF	TGTGCCAGCGGACAGATTGCCTACAATGAGCAGTTCTTC
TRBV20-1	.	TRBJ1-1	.	CSATPAERNTEAFF	TGCAGTGCCACCCCGGCGGAGAGAAACACTGAAGCTTTCTTT
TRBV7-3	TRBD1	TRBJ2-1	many	CASSSTGGYNEQFF	TGTGCCAGCAGCTCCACAGGGGGCTACAATGAGCAGTTCTTC
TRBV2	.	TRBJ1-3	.	CASSPPPGPNTF	TGTGCCAGCAGCCCCCCCCCGGGACCTAATACTTTT
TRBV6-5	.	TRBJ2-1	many	CASSPYSTGSTYNEQFF	TGTGCCAGCAGTCCGTATTCCACAGGGTCAACCTACAATGAGCAGTTCTTC
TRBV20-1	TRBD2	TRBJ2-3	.	CSASKPGGGSTDTQYF	TGCAGTGCTAGTAAGCCGGGGGGGGGAAGCACAGATACGCAGTATTTT
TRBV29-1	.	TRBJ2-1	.	CSVGERNEQFF	TGCAGCGTTGGAGAGCGGAATGAGCAGTTCTTC
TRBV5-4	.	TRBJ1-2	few	CASSSDFNYGYTF	TGTGCCAGCAGCTCGGACTTTAACTATGGCTACACCTTC
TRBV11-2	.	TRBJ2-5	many	CASSPGETQYF	TGTGCCAGCAGCCCGGGGGAGACCCAGTACTTC
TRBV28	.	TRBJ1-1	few	CATKTAHEAFF	TGTGCCACCAAAACGGCCCATGAAGCTTTCTTT
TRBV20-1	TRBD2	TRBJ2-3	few	CSARGTSAGTDTQYF	TGCAGTGCTAGGGGGACTAGCGCGGGCACAGATACGCAGTATTTT
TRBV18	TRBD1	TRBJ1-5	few	CASSWDSHQPQHF	TGTGCCAGCTCATGGGACAGTCATCAGCCCCAGCATTTT
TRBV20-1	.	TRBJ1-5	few	CSARDGRGGQPQHF	TGCAGTGCTAGAGACGGGAGGGGGGGTCAGCCCCAGCATTTT
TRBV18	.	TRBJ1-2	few	CASSLSWGNYGYTF	TGTGCCAGCTCACTATCGTGGGGGAACTATGGCTACACCTTC